The 25 T cell receptor beta chains below were found in one sample sequenced in a study of regulatory T cells in long-lasting Graves disease. Described time point: newly diagnosed GD, antithyroid drugs for less than 3 months. TCR sequences were obtained from RNA taken from PBMCs. For TCR beta, libraries came from iRepertoire HTBI primers and Arm-PCR of CDR3 regions. TCRdb reprocessed the multiplex PCR reads via MiXCR and lists one record per CDR3 protein. Of some 220,000 distinct CDR3 sequences in the sample, roughly a fifth were seen once. This same sample was also part of a study on T cells in Graves' hyperthyroidism and ophthalmopathy.

The starting material was peripheral blood mononuclear cells (PBMCs), obtained at new diagnosis, from a patient treated with antithyroid drugs. Every receptor here comes from a woman between 25 and 40 years old with Graves disease.

This clonotype was found many times. The chain is built from TRBV7-2 and TRBJ2-2, with TRBD2 as a possible D gene (5 bases). Trimming stripped 1 base from V and 5 bases from J, with 14 bases between. Germline values: CDR1 SGHTA, CDR2 FQGNSA. The CDR3 totals 16 residues. CDR3 coding DNA: TGTGCCAGCAGCTTAGGGGCTAGCCTGAGAACCGGGGAGCTGTTTTTT. Its protein is CASSLGASLRTGELFF.

This clonotype appeared a few times. This may come from a read error, since a much larger clone is one base off. The chain combines TRBV2 with TRBJ1-4, with D perhaps matching TRBD1 (5 bases). Per germline, CDR1 SNHLY and CDR2 FYNNEI. This CDR3 has 15 amino acids. CDR3 nucleotide sequence: TGTGCCAGCAGTATTAGACAGTCAACTAATGGAAAACTGTTTTTT. Amino acids: CASSIRQSTNGKLFF.

This clonotype was seen repeatedly, ten times or more. As DNA, the CDR3 is TGCAGCGCCGGCCGGGACACCAACAATGAGCAGTTCTTC. As protein: CSAGRDTNNEQFF. The chain links TRBV29-1 to TRBJ2-1; D perhaps matches TRBD1 (6 bases). This CDR3 contains 13 residues. V dropped 7 bases and J dropped 5 bases, with 15 bases sitting between them. The germline V gene encodes CDR1 SQVTM and CDR2 ANQGSEA.

At least ten counts were recorded for this clonotype. The V call is TRBV2, the J call TRBJ2-3; no clear D gene. CDR3 length equals 14 residues. Germline V CDR1 and CDR2: SNHLY, FYNNEI. The V end was cut by 6 bases, the J end by 0 bases, with 10 bases between. CDR3 in amino acids: CASSDGPSTDTQYF. CDR3 nucleotide sequence: TGTGCCAGCAGCGACGGACCAAGCACAGATACGCAGTATTTT.

In this sample, this clonotype turned up many times. The gene calls are TRBV6-2 or TRBV6-3 and TRBJ2-5, with 8 bases matching TRBD1. CDR1 is MNHEY and CDR2 is SVGEGT in the germline V gene. This CDR3 is 16 amino acids long. V was pared by 5 bases and J by 4 bases, with 12 bases of the junction left unmatched. The CDR3 DNA reads TGTGCCAGCAGTGCTCAACAGGGGGGAGTGAGAGAGACCCAGTACTTC. It translates to CASSAQQGGVRETQYF.

This clonotype was observed at least ten times. The chain links TRBV15 to TRBJ2-5; 7 bases are a match to TRBD2. V lost 0 bases, J lost 4 bases, and 5 bases stayed unmatched. Germline values: CDR1 LNHNV, CDR2 YYDKDF (reference sequence). The CDR3 is made up of 15 amino acids. The CDR3 nucleotides are TGTGCCACCAGCAGAGATTCGGGGGAGGGAGAGACCCAGTACTTC. It is translated as CATSRDSGEGETQYF.

This clonotype was detected ten times or more. This chain uses TRBV5-4 with TRBJ1-6; perhaps TRBD1 as D (5 bases). The V end lost 0 bases, the J end lost 9 bases, and 16 bases lay between the germline ends. CDR1 is SGHNT, CDR2 YYREEE, per germline (reference sequence). This CDR3 has 16 amino acids. DNA of the CDR3: TGTGCCAGCAGCTTGGAAGGGGCTTTCTCCGGTTCACCCCTCCACTTT. Protein: CASSLEGAFSGSPLHF.

With regard to this clonotype: This may come from a read error, since a much larger clone is one base off. The rearrangement joins TRBV3-1 to TRBJ1-4; TRBD1 matches 8 bases. Per germline, CDR1 LGHDT and CDR2 YNNKEL (reference sequence). The CDR3 runs to 17 residues. The CDR3, as DNA: TGTGTCAGCAGCCAAGATGCGACAGGGGTAGTGAGTGAAAAACTGTTTTTT. Encoded protein: CVSSQDATGVVSEKLFF.

This clonotype was detected many times. The CDR3 DNA is TGTGCCAGCAGTTTACCTTTCCAGGCGTCCAAGACCCAGTACTTC. It codes for CASSLPFQASKTQYF. The V gene is TRBV28, the J gene TRBJ2-5; unclear D gene. Trimming removed 2 bases from V and 6 bases from J, with 16 bases in between. The CDR3 consists of 15 residues. The germline CDR1 and CDR2 sequences are MDHEN and SYDVKM.

The sample holds a few counts of this clonotype. A much larger clone differs by one base, so this may be a read error. The chain couples TRBV20-1 to TRBJ1-1, with no clear D. Germline assignment: CDR1 DFQATT and CDR2 SNEGSKA (reference sequence). The CDR3 is 12 amino acids. Here the CDR3 reads CSASGSNTETFF. CDR3 bases: TGCAGTGCTAGCGGTAGTAACACTGAAACTTTCTTT.

This clonotype was picked up many times. This sequence joins TRBV20-1 and TRBJ2-7, with 8 bases matching TRBD2. The CDR3 runs 16 residues. Germline V gene data show CDR1 as DFQATT and CDR2 as SNEGSKA (reference sequence). J gave up 5 bases and V 5 bases, and 17 bases lay outside the gene matches. The CDR3 protein is CSASGLALSRVNEQYF. The CDR3, as DNA: TGCAGTGCTTCCGGACTAGCCCTATCGCGCGTCAACGAGCAGTACTTC.

This clonotype was detected many times. V is TRBV24-1 and J is TRBJ2-1; the match to TRBD2 covers 12 bases. V lost 10 bases, J lost 8 bases, and 11 bases stayed unmatched. The germline V gene has CDR1 KGHDR and CDR2 SFDVKD. This CDR3 is built from 15 residues. CDR3 region: CATDSSTSGGYEQFF. DNA of the CDR3: TGTGCCACGGATTCCTCGACTAGCGGGGGATATGAGCAGTTCTTC.

Details on this clonotype: This likely stems from a read error, as it lies one base from a far larger clone. V is TRBV11-2 and J is TRBJ1-1; D remains ambiguous. Trimming removed 8 bases at V and 5 bases at J, with 18 bases between. This CDR3 is 14 amino acids long. Germline CDR1 is SGHAT and CDR2 is FQNNGV. DNA of the CDR3: TGTGCCAGCGGCTGGGCAGGACCGCAGACTGAAGCTTTCTTT. Encoded protein: CASGWAGPQTEAFF.

This clonotype was counted at least ten times. The V and J genes are TRBV4-1 and TRBJ2-3; 7 bases align to TRBD1. The CDR3 has 16 residues. V lost 4 bases, J lost 2 bases, and 9 bases stayed unmatched. Germline V lookup: CDR1 MGHRA, CDR2 YSYEKL. The CDR3 loop reads CASSRALGQDTDTQYF. DNA for the CDR3: TGCGCCAGCAGCCGGGCACTTGGACAGGACACAGATACGCAGTATTTT.

As to this clonotype: Possible read error: a much larger clone is one base away. The chain carries TRBV14 and TRBJ2-5; TRBD2 matches at 7 bases. Germline values: CDR1 SGHDN, CDR2 FVKESK. J was trimmed by 7 bases and V by 2 bases; bases with no gene match: 7. This CDR3 has 14 residues. The CDR3 nucleotides read TGTGCCAGCAGCCAACTAGCGGAAGAAGGGACCCAGTACTTC. The encoded protein is CASSQLAEEGTQYF.

The chain employs TRBV9 and TRBJ2-7, with D possibly matching TRBD1 (6 bases). Between the trimmed V and J ends, which lost 0 bases and 3 bases, there was a span of 13 bases. Per germline, CDR1 SGDLS and CDR2 YYNGEE. The length of the CDR3 is 15 residues. CDR3 residues: CASSVDFGGSYEQYF. The CDR3 DNA is TGTGCCAGCAGCGTAGATTTTGGGGGCAGCTACGAGCAGTACTTC.

This clonotype was seen a handful of times. The chain couples TRBV19 to TRBJ2-7, with TRBD2 matching over 7 bases. CDR1 is LNHDA and CDR2 is SQIVND in the germline V gene (reference sequence). Trimming cost V 9 bases and J 1 base; bases outside gene matches: 12. The CDR3 spans 15 residues. CDR3 in amino acids: CASQAASGSSYEQYF. DNA of the CDR3: TGTGCCAGCCAGGCGGCTAGCGGTTCGTCCTACGAGCAGTACTTC.

The CDR3 DNA is TGCGCCAGCAGCCCCGAGGGCTTAGGACTAGCGGGGGGCGGGTCAGATACGCAGTATTTT. Its translation is CASSPEGLGLAGGGSDTQYF. V gene TRBV4-1 combines with J gene TRBJ2-3; 14 nucleotides align to TRBD2. The CDR3 loop spans 20 amino acids. Germline assignment: CDR1 MGHRA and CDR2 YSYEKL. The junction had 16 bases not matched to a gene; V was cut back by 4 bases and J by 4 bases.

The table lists this clonotype with a few counts. The rearrangement uses TRBV5-6 and TRBJ1-2; D unclear. Trimming took off 1 base at V and 1 base at J, with 5 bases between the two ends. The CDR3 length is 13 residues. CDR1 SGHDT and CDR2 YYEEEE come from the germline V gene. The DNA for the CDR3 is TGTGCCAGCAGCTTGAACCGTAACTATGGCTACACCTTC. This gives the protein CASSLNRNYGYTF.

Points on this clonotype: A far larger clone lies a single base away; this is likely a read error. The chain combines TRBV11-2 with TRBJ2-7, with 8 bases matching TRBD2. CDR1 is SGHAT, CDR2 FQNNGV, per germline. The CDR3 runs to 13 residues. The CDR3 DNA reads TGTACCAGCAGCTTAGATCCGGGAGGGGCCCAGTACTTC. Protein: CTSSLDPGGAQYF.

J is TRBJ1-2 and V is TRBV5-1; TRBD1 might be the D (6 bases). The CDR3 is made up of 15 amino acids. Looked up from germline, CDR1 is SGHRS and CDR2 is YFSETQ. V gave up 4 bases and J gave up 8 bases, with 21 bases separating them. The CDR3: CASSLSEGGARGYTF. The CDR3 DNA sequence: TGCGCCAGCAGCCTCTCAGAAGGGGGGGCGCGGGGCTACACCTTC.

This clonotype has only one observation. The chain recombines TRBV12-3 or TRBV12-4 with TRBJ1-1; 12 bases are shared with TRBD1. V gave up 5 bases and J gave up 0 bases; unmatched junction bases: 7. This CDR3 is 17 amino acids long. DNA for the CDR3: TGTGCCAGCAGTACCGGGACAGGGGGCTCGATGAACACTGAAGCTTTCTTT. This codes for CASSTGTGGSMNTEAFF.

This clonotype has a count of ten or more. V usage is TRBV5-1 and J usage is TRBJ1-4, with D uncertain. Per the germline V gene, CDR1 is SGHRS and CDR2 is YFSETQ. CDR3 size: 14 residues. Deletions cut 2 bases from V and 3 bases from J, with 8 bases between. CDR3 sequence: CASSFGSANEKLFF. The CDR3 region has the DNA TGCGCCAGCAGCTTTGGATCGGCTAATGAAAAACTGTTTTTT.

This chain links TRBV20-1 with TRBJ2-3; D gene uncertain. The CDR3 contains 15 residues. In germline, CDR1 is DFQATT, CDR2 SNEGSKA (reference sequence). V was clipped by 3 bases and J by 0 bases, with 13 bases between them. CDR3 in amino acids: CSASKSAGSTDTQYF. The DNA of the CDR3 is TGCAGTGCTAGTAAGAGCGCTGGGAGCACAGATACGCAGTATTTT.

V gene TRBV12-3 or TRBV12-4 combines with J gene TRBJ1-2; TRBD1 is a possible D gene (6 bases). The CDR3 extends over 17 amino acids. V dropped 4 bases and J dropped 0 bases, with 18 bases sitting between them. The CDR3 coding sequence is TGTGCCAGCAGTTCCCAACCTACAGGGAACGCTAACTATGGCTACACCTTC. It codes for CASSSQPTGNANYGYTF.